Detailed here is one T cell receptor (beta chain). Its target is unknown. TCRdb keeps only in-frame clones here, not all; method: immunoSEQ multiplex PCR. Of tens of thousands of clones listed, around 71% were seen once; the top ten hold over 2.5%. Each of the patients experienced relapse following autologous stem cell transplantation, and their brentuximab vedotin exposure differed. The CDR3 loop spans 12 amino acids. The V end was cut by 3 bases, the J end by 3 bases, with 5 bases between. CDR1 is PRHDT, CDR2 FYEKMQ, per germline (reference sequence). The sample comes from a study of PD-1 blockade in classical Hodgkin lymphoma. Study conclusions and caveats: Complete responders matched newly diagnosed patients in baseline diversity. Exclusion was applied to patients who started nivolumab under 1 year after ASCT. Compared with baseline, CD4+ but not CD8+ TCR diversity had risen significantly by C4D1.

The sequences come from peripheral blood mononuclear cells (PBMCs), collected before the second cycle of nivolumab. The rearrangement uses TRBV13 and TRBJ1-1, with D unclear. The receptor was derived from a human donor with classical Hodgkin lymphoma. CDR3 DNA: TGTGCCAGCAGCTTTTTGGACACTGAAGCTTTCTTT. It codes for CASSFLDTEAFF.